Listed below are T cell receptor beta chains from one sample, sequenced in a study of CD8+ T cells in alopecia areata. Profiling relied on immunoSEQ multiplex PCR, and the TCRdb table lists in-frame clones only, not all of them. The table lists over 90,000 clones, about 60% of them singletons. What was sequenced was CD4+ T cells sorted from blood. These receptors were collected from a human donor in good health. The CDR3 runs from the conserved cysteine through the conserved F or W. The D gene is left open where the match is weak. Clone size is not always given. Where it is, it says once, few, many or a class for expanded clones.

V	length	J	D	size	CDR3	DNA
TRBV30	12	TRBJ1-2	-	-	CAWSADVGGYTF	TGTGCCTGGAGTGCTGACGTTGGCGGCTACACCTTC
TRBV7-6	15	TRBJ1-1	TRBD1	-	CASSLAGQGRAEAFF	TGTGCCAGCAGCTTAGCGGGACAGGGGCGAGCTGAAGCTTTCTTT
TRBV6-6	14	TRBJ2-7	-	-	CATKEYDLSYEQYF	TGTGCCACCAAGGAGTACGATTTATCCTACGAGCAGTACTTC
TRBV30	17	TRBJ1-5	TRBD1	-	CAWSVSRTDRSNQPQHF	TGTGCCTGGAGTGTATCTCGGACGGACAGGTCGAATCAGCCCCAGCATTTT
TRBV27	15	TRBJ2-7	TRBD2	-	CASSLYRLAAYEQYF	TGTGCCAGCAGTTTATATAGACTAGCGGCCTACGAGCAGTACTTC
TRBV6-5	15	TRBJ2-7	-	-	CASSYSTQGRREQYF	TGTGCCAGCAGTTACTCAACCCAGGGGCGGCGCGAGCAGTACTTC
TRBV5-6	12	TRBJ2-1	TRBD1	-	CASSWTGVEQFF	TGTGCCAGCAGCTGGACAGGGGTTGAGCAGTTCTTC
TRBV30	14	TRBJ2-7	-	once	CAWSANSLRGEQYF	TGTGCCTGGAGTGCGAACAGCTTGCGAGGGGAGCAGTACTTC
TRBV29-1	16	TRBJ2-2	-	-	CSVLDSLIANTGELFF	TGCAGCGTACTGGACAGTTTGATCGCGAACACCGGGGAGCTGTTTTTT
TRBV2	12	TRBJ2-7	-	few	CASTGQVYEQYF	TGTGCCAGCACGGGACAAGTCTACGAGCAGTACTTC
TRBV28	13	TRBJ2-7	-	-	CASRGPGLHEQYF	TGTGCCAGCAGGGGACCGGGCCTCCACGAGCAGTACTTC
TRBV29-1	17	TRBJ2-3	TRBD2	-	CSVESSGGPIGGDTQYF	TGCAGCGTTGAATCTAGCGGGGGCCCAATCGGGGGCGATACGCAGTATTTT
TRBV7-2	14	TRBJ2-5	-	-	CASSLRAVQETQYF	TGTGCCAGCAGCTTACGGGCAGTCCAAGAGACCCAGTACTTC
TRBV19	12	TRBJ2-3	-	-	CASSPSADTQYF	TGTGCCAGTAGCCCCTCGGCAGATACGCAGTATTTT
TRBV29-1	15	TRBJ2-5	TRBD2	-	CSASTSGGAAEAQYF	TGCAGCGCCAGTACTAGCGGGGGGGCCGCCGAGGCCCAGTACTTC
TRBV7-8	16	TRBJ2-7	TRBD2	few	CASSSLTSAPSGEQYF	TGTGCCAGCAGCTCGCTGACTAGCGCCCCGTCGGGGGAGCAGTACTTC